This T cell receptor beta chain comes out of a study of blood T cells in healthy people across ages. This clonotype was counted a few times. PCR was performed a second time for 7 to 11 cycles using a sample-barcoded 5' primer and a J-beta primer mix. TCRdb re-called the 5' RACE reads through MiXCR, storing one row per CDR3 protein. The sample shows roughly 1,100,000 distinct CDR3 sequences, almost 25% of them seen only once. The CDR3 is 16 amino acids. CDR1 and CDR2 from the germline V gene are SEHNR and FQNEAQ (reference sequence). Trimming removed 8 bases at V and 4 bases at J, with 20 bases between. The same data also went into a second study, on T cells of mothers and their children.

The sample was blood. The chain is built from TRBV7-9 and TRBJ2-2; D not resolved. The origin of this receptor is a girl aged 2 to 10 in good health. The CDR3 sequence is CASYFGWSDFTGELFF. CDR3 bases: TGTGCCAGCTATTTCGGATGGTCAGACTTCACCGGGGAGCTGTTTTTT.